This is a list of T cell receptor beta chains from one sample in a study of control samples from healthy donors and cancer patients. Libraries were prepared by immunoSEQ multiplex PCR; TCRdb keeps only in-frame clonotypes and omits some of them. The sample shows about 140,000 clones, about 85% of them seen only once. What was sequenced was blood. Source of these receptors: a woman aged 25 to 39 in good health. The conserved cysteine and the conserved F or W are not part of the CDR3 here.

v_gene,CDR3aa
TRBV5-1,ASSPGDSRDYEQY
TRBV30,AWSRGQGNTEAF
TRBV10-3,AISPTGTISGNTIY
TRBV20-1,SARDQETQY
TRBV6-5,ASSSGMRGYT
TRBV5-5,ASSLARGTGGIEWNTEAF
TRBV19,ASSTSDRAKNIQY
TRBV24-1,ATSDTTGTVSQF
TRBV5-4,ASSFSLAERNTGELF
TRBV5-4,ASSLGSGKEKTGELF
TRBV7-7,ASSPVGGSTDTQY
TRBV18,ASSPDNRAGYGYT
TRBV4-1,ASSLSYPLETQY
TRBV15,ATSRGHGGAGYEQY
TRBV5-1,ASSLEGQGARGTEAF
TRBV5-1,ASSLAAGSGNTEAF
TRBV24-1,ATSGEGDYGYT
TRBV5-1,ASSTRGQGPLDEQY
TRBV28,ASNSRAGSNQPQH
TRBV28,ASSLPSGRGGSQS
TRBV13,ASSSRGGSTEAF
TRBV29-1,SVGRTGGNTIY
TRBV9,ASSVDRGGRGYT
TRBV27,ASSPDRVRGYT
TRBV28,ASYLSGTPYEQY
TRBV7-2,ASSLAGVETQY
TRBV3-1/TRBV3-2,ASSQAGGTYEQY
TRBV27,ASSPGTANSPLH
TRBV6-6,ASSTQAGGPSKQY
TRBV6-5,ASRSGGQPQH
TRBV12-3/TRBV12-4,ASSLRGDAEAF
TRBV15,ATSRHPREGATYEQY
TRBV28,ASSSAGQGGQPQH
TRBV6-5,AVVDRDRYEQY
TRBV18,ASSPPTRVSGSPLH
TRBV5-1,ASSTAPPQGMSTEAF
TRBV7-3,ASSLNPGLPNTEAF
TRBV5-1,ASSPGGGAGREAF
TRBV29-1,SVEGQGANEQY
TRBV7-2,ASSPRQGMNTEAF
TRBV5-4,ATELKNSNQPQH
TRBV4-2,ASSQDQGLLAEYYNEQF
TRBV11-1,ASSLPSGRYADTQY
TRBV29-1,SVGAWGEAF
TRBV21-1,ASSKRGSGVSGNPTRFPYKQY
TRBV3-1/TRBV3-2,ASSQGNRAHEQY
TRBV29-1,SVDSNGDKGNTIY
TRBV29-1,SSTEGGGGYGYT
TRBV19,ASSPRTHGVSYEQY
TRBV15,ATSTRTDYNYGYT
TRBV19,ASSPGRWETQY
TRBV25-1,ASSDIKGHEQY
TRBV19,ASSKGQASSYEQY
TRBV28,ASSLPLGLAEETQY
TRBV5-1,ASSVQRSRGTEAF